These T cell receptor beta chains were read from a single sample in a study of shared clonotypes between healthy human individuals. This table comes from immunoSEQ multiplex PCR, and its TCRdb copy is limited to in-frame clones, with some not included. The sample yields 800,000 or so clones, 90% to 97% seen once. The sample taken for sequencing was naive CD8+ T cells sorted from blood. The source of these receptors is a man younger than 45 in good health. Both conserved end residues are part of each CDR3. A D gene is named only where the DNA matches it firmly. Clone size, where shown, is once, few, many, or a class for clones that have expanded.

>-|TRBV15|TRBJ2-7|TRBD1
TGTGCCACCAGCAGCCGGGACAGGGCCTACGAGCAGTACTTC
CATSSRDRAYEQYF
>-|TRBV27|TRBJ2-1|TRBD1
TGTGCCAGCAGCCGGGACAGCAATGAGCAGTTCTTC
CASSRDSNEQFF
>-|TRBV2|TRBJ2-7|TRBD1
TGTGCCAGCAGTGATAAGGGGGCATACGAGCAGTACTTC
CASSDKGAYEQYF
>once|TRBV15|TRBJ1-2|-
TGTGCCACCAGCAGAGTTCCCGCCCCTAACTATGGCTACACCTTC
CATSRVPAPNYGYTF
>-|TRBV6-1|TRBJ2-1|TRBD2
TGTGCCACCTCGTTGGGGACTAGCGGCTACAATGAGCAGTTCTTC
CATSLGTSGYNEQFF
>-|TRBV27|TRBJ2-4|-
TGTGCCAGCAGTCCCGGACTAGGGGGTGGCATTCAGTACTTC
CASSPGLGGGIQYF
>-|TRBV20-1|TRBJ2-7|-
TGCAGCGGGGGACAGACCTACGAGCAGTACTTC
CSGGQTYEQYF
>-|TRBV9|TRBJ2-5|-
TGTGCCAGCAGCGAAGAGTTGACTAGGAGAGTATACTTC
CASSEELTRRVYF
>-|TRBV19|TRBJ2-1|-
TGTGCCAGTAGGTCGGCAGCATACAATGAGCAGTTCTTC
CASRSAAYNEQFF
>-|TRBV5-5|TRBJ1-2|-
TGTGCCAGCAGCTTGGGACAGTTCGTGGACTATGGCTACACCTTC
CASSLGQFVDYGYTF
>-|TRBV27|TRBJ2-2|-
TGTGCCAGCAGTCCTGGAGGTTACACCGGGGAGCTGTTTTTT
CASSPGGYTGELFF
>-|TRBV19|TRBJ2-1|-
TGTGCCAGCTGTACAGGGCCTAGCGGAGACAATGAGCAGTTCTTC
CASCTGPSGDNEQFF
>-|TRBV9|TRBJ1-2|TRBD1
TGTGCCAGCAGCGTAACAGGGGGCGGGGATGGCTACACCTTC
CASSVTGGGDGYTF
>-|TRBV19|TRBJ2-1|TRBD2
TGTGCCAGTAGTATGTTGGCGGGGGGATACAATGAGCAGTTCTTC
CASSMLAGGYNEQFF
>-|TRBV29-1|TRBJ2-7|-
TGCAGCGTTGAAGGGGTGGGGTACGAGCAGTACTTC
CSVEGVGYEQYF
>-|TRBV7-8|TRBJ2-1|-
TGTGCCAGCAGCTTAGGAGTTCATGGGAGTGACAATGAGCAGTTCTTC
CASSLGVHGSDNEQFF
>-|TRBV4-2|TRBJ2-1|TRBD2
TGTGCCAGCAGCCAAGGACTAGCGGGGGACAATGAGCAGTTCTTC
CASSQGLAGDNEQFF
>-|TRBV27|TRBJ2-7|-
TGTGCCAGCAGTATGGCGGGAACCTACGAGCAGTACTTC
CASSMAGTYEQYF
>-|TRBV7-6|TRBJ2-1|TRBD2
TGTGCCAGCAGCTTAGTCCCGACTAGCGGGAGGGCGGTTGAGCAGTTCTTC
CASSLVPTSGRAVEQFF
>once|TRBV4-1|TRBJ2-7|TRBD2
TGCGCCAGCAGCCAAGAGGGTCCTAGCGGGGCCTCCTACGAGCAGTACTTC
CASSQEGPSGASYEQYF
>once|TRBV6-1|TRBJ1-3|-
TGTGCCAGCGATTACCGGGGGGGGACTGGAAACACCATATATTTT
CASDYRGGTGNTIYF
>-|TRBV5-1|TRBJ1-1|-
TGCGCCAGCAGCGTAGAGATAATGAACACTGAAGCTTTCTTT
CASSVEIMNTEAFF
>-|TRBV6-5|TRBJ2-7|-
TGTGCCAGCAGTTACCGGCAGGGGTCCCACGAGCAGTACTTC
CASSYRQGSHEQYF
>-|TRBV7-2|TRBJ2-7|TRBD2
TGTGCCAGCAGCTTAGACCCCAACTATAGCGGGAGTTCGCGTGAGCAGTACTTC
CASSLDPNYSGSSREQYF
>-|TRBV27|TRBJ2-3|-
TGTGCCAGCAGTTTATACCCGGGAGTGGTACGGACAGATACGCAGTATTTT
CASSLYPGVVRTDTQYF
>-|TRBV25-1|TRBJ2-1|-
TGTGCCAGCACCGGCGGATACAATGAGCAGTTCTTC
CASTGGYNEQFF
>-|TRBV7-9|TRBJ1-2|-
TGTGCCAGCAGGTCGCCGGGGGGCGCGAATGATGGCTACACCTTC
CASRSPGGANDGYTF
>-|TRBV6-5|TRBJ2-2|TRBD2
TGTGCCAGCAGTGCGGGAGTCGTGAACACCGGGGAGCTGTTTTTT
CASSAGVVNTGELFF
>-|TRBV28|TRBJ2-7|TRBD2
TGTGCCAGCAGTTCGGGACTAGAGGACTACGAGCAGTACTTC
CASSSGLEDYEQYF
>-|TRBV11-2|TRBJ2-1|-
TGTGCCAGCAGCCCCGGGACCGCCGAGGAGCAGTTCTTC
CASSPGTAEEQFF
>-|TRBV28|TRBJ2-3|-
TGTGCCAGCAGTCTCGCAGATACGCAGTATTTT
CASSLADTQYF
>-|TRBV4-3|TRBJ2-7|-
TGCGCCAGCAGCCAAGATTTGGCGGGAACCCTCTCCTACGAGCAGTACTTC
CASSQDLAGTLSYEQYF
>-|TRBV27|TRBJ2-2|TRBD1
TGTGCCAGCAGCTCGATCCGGACAGGGTTTCACACCGGGGAGCTGTTTTTT
CASSSIRTGFHTGELFF
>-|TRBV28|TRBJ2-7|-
TGTGCCAGCAGTTTGTCTATTCACGAGCAGTACTTC
CASSLSIHEQYF
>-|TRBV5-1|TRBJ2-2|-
TGCGCCAGCAGCTTGGCCGCAGACACCGGGGAGCTGTTTTTT
CASSLAADTGELFF
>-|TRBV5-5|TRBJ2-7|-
TGTGCCAGCAGCTTGGTTTCCCCGGCCGAGCAGTACTTC
CASSLVSPAEQYF
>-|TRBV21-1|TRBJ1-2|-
TGTGCCAGCAGCAGATGGACAGGGGAGGACTATGGCTACACCTTC
CASSRWTGEDYGYTF
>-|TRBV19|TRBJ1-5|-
TGTGCCAGTAGCTTGGGGGAGTATAGCAATCAGCCCCAGCATTTT
CASSLGEYSNQPQHF
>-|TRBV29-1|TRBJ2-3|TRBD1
TGCAGCGTTGAAGGACAGGGGGTGGGCACAGATACGCAGTATTTT
CSVEGQGVGTDTQYF
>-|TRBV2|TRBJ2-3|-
TGTGCCAGCAGTGAGATGGGTAGCACAGATACGCAGTATTTT
CASSEMGSTDTQYF
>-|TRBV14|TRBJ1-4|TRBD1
TGTGCCAGCAGCCTCACTTCACCGGGACAGGGGCCAACTAATGAAAAACTGTTTTTT
CASSLTSPGQGPTNEKLFF
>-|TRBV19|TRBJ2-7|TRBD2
TGTGCCAGTAAGATCAGGCCTAGCGGGAGCTACGAGCAGTACTTC
CASKIRPSGSYEQYF
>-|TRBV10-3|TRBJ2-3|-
TGTGCCATCAGTGAGTTGGGAGATACGCAGTATTTT
CAISELGDTQYF
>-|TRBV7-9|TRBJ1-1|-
TGTGCCAGCAGCTTAGAAGACACTGAAGCTTTCTTT
CASSLEDTEAFF
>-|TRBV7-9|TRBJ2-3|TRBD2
TGTGCCAGCAGCTTAGTCGGCGGGAGGGATAGCACAGATACGCAGTATTTT
CASSLVGGRDSTDTQYF
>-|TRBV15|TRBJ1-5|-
TGTGCCACCAGCAGAACGCGTGGGGGTAGCAATCAGCCCCAGCATTTT
CATSRTRGGSNQPQHF
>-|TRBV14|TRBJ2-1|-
TGTGCCAGCAGCCGACGGGTTAACTCCTACAATGAGCAGTTCTTC
CASSRRVNSYNEQFF
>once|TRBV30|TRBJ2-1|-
TGTGCCTGGGCCCGGACCGTAGATGAGCAGTTCTTC
CAWARTVDEQFF
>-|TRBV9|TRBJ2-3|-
TGTGCCAGCAGCGTCGGGATTATCGACGCCACAGATACGCAGTATTTT
CASSVGIIDATDTQYF
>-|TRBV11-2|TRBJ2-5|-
TGTGCCAGCAGACCAGGACGGATCCAAGAGACCCAGTACTTC
CASRPGRIQETQYF
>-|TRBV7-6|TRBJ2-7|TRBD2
TGTGCCAGCAGCTTAGTCCCGCCTAGCGGGGTTTCCTACCTCGAGCAGTACTTC
CASSLVPPSGVSYLEQYF
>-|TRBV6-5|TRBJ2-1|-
TGTGCCAGCAGTCCCGGGAAGGGGATGGATGAGCAGTTCTTC
CASSPGKGMDEQFF
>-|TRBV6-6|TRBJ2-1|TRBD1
TGTGCCAGCAGTTTTGACAGGGAAGGGAATGAGCAGTTCTTC
CASSFDREGNEQFF
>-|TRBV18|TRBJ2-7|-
TGTGCCAGCTCATCCCCTCGGCTCCTTAGCAGCTACGAGCAGTACTTC
CASSSPRLLSSYEQYF
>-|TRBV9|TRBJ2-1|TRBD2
TGTGCCAGCAGCGTAGCGGGAGGCGCGGATGAGCAGTTCTTC
CASSVAGGADEQFF
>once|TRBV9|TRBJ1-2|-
TGTGCCAGCAGCTCTACAGGGAACGGCTACACCTTC
CASSSTGNGYTF
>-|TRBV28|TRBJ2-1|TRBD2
TGTGCCAGCAGACCACTCCACGGCGGGAGGGACAATGAGCAGTTCTTC
CASRPLHGGRDNEQFF